Each of the 18 T cell receptor beta chains below was sequenced from the same sample in a study of control samples from healthy donors and cancer patients. Repertoires were generated with immunoSEQ multiplex PCR, while TCRdb's copy carries only in-frame clones and drops some. The data show 190,000 or so clones, with about 93% seen just once and about 1.5% held by the top ten. Sequencing was performed on blood. The origin of the receptors is a man aged 18 to 29 in good health.

This chain connects TRBV5-1 to TRBJ2-2; D possibly corresponds to TRBD1 (5 bases). Looked up from germline, CDR1 is SGHRS and CDR2 is YFSETQ. This CDR3 has 15 amino acids. The V end was cut by 4 bases, the J end by 1 base, with 11 bases between. The chain's CDR3 is CASSTPTVNTGELFF. The CDR3 DNA follows: TGCGCCAGCAGCACTCCGACAGTGAACACCGGGGAGCTGTTTTTT.

This sequence joins TRBV4-2 and TRBJ1-1; 8 nucleotides line up with TRBD1. The CDR3 extends over 15 amino acids. In germline, CDR1 is LGHNA, CDR2 YNFKEQ. V dropped 4 bases and J dropped 3; count of bases not matched to a gene: 7. CDR3 nucleotide sequence: TGTGCCAGCAGCCCGGAGACAGGGGTCGACACTGAAGCTTTCTTT. As protein: CASSPETGVDTEAFF.

Comments on this clone: Additional DNA sequences in this sample encode the identical CDR3. This chain's CDR3 is CASSPGTDSYEQYF. DNA for the CDR3: TGTGCCAGCTCACCCGGGACAGACTCCTACGAGCAGTACTTC. V gene TRBV18 combines with J gene TRBJ2-7; 7 bases map to TRBD1. V gave up 3 bases and J gave up 0 bases; unmatched junction bases: 2. The CDR3 has 14 residues. In germline, CDR1 is KGHSH, CDR2 LQKENI. Full variable domain (remainder filled in from reference TRBV18 and TRBJ2-7): NAGVMQNPRHLVRRRGQEARLRCSPMKGHSHVYWYRQLPEEGLKFMVYLQKENIIDESGMPKERFSAEFPKEGPSILRIQQVVRGDSAAYFCASSPGTDSYEQYFGPGTRLTVT.

The chain has TRBV21-1 and TRBJ1-6. TRBV21-1 is tagged as a pseudogene. The CDR3 length is 17 residues. In DNA, the CDR3 is TGTGCCAGCAGTCTCCGGTGTTGGAGCTCCTATAATTCACCCCTCCACTTT. Protein sequence: CASSLRCWSSYNSPLHF.

The chain is built from TRBV18 and TRBJ2-5, with D possibly matching TRBD2 (6 bases). Germline CDR1 KGHSH, CDR2 LQKENI. This CDR3 region has 13 residues. V lost 2 bases to trimming and J lost 2 bases, with 6 bases between them. CDR3 amino acids: CASSPGGQETQYF. In DNA form, the CDR3 reads TGTGCCAGCTCACCAGGGGGGCAAGAGACCCAGTACTTC.

This clone was found once. The chain couples TRBV28 to TRBJ2-2; D gene ambiguous. The V end was cut by 7 bases, the J end by 2 bases, with 8 bases between. Germline V CDR1 and CDR2: MDHEN, SYDVKM. This CDR3 is built from 13 residues. The CDR3 loop reads CASKLGNTGELFF. CDR3 coding DNA: TGTGCCAGCAAATTGGGCAACACCGGGGAGCTGTTTTTT.

The CDR3 nucleotides are TGTGCCAGCAGCTTGGGACAGTTTATGGTCACAGATACGCAGTATTTT. Amino acids: CASSLGQFMVTDTQYF. The chain carries TRBV5-8 and TRBJ2-3, with D possibly matching TRBD1 (5 bases). Trimming removed 0 bases from V and 2 bases from J, with 13 bases in between. The CDR3 contains 16 residues. The germline V gene encodes CDR1 SGHTS and CDR2 YDEGEE.

The CDR3: CASSLDAVQPQHF. The CDR3 DNA follows: TGTGCCAGCAGTTTGGATGCAGTTCAGCCCCAGCATTTT. The gene calls are TRBV12-3 or TRBV12-4 and TRBJ1-5; D call uncertain. The CDR3 loop spans 13 amino acids. V was cut by 3 bases and J by 6 bases, with 9 bases left in between.

The J gene is TRBJ2-2, the V gene TRBV11-3; D call uncertain. CDR1 and CDR2 from the germline V gene are SGHNT and YENEEA. V was shortened by 4 bases and J by 5 bases, with 11 bases between the two germline ends. The CDR3 has 14 amino acids. The CDR3 DNA sequence: TGTGCCAGCAGCTCCTCTCCGGAAACCGGGGAGCTGTTTTTT. Translated: CASSSSPETGELFF.

The chain couples TRBV30 to TRBJ2-6; no definite D call. CDR1 and CDR2 from the germline V gene are GTSNPN and SVGIG (reference sequence). The ends were cut back, 0 bases at V and 4 bases at J, with 10 bases in the middle. This CDR3 has 15 residues. The CDR3 reads CAWSVPGLGANVLTF. The CDR3 DNA is TGTGCCTGGAGTGTACCGGGTTTGGGGGCCAACGTCCTGACTTTC.

The rearrangement links TRBV9 to TRBJ1-6; a weak D match, TRBD1 (6 bases). Deletions cut 0 bases from V and 6 bases from J, with 13 bases between. The CDR3 contains 16 residues. In germline, CDR1 is SGDLS, CDR2 YYNGEE. The DNA of the CDR3 is TGTGCCAGCAGCGTAGCTTTGGACAGAATTAATTCACCCCTCCACTTT. Its translation: CASSVALDRINSPLHF.

The CDR3 DNA sequence: TGCGCCAGCAGCCAAAGGACAGGGGTGACTGAAGCTTTCTTT. Translated, it gives CASSQRTGVTEAFF. V gene TRBV5-1 combines with J gene TRBJ1-1; TRBD1 aligns across 9 bases. Per germline, CDR1 SGHRS and CDR2 YFSETQ. This CDR3 comprises 14 residues. J was trimmed by 5 bases and V by 4 bases; bases with no gene match: 6.

This chain links TRBV19 with TRBJ1-3; D ambiguous. CDR1 LNHDA and CDR2 SQIVND come from the germline V gene (reference sequence). V was cut by 6 bases and J by 3 bases, with 12 bases left in between. The CDR3 is 14 residues long. The CDR3, as DNA: TGTGCCAGTAGGACGGGTCAGAATGGAAACACCATATATTTT. Protein sequence: CASRTGQNGNTIYF.

This clone appeared once. As DNA, the CDR3 is TGTGCCAGCAGGGGGGACAGTACCTACGAGCAGTACTTC. It codes for CASRGDSTYEQYF. This chain connects TRBV5-4 to TRBJ2-7, with 7 bases aligning to TRBD1. The CDR3 is 13 residues long. Trimming took 5 bases from V and 2 from J; bases not matched to a gene: 4. Germline V gives CDR1 SGHNT, CDR2 YYREEE (reference sequence).

This rearrangement joins TRBV6-4 to TRBJ2-1, with 13 bases matching TRBD2. This CDR3 has 18 residues. The germline CDR1 and CDR2 sequences are MRHNA and SNTAGT. J lost 9 bases, V lost 3 bases, and 14 bases had no gene match. CDR3 protein: CASSESPLLAGGSSEQFF. Written as DNA, the CDR3 is TGTGCCAGCAGTGAATCCCCTTTACTAGCGGGGGGGTCCAGTGAGCAGTTCTTC.

The chain carries TRBV10-3 and TRBJ2-7; the D gene could be TRBD1 or TRBD2 (5 bases each). V was pared by 2 bases and J by 0 bases, with 17 bases between. Germline V CDR1 and CDR2: ENHRY, SYGVKD. The CDR3 spans 17 residues. CDR3 sequence (DNA): TGTGCCATCAGTGAGAGGGTGGGGGTTACAGGCTCCTACGAGCAGTACTTC. Amino acid sequence: CAISERVGVTGSYEQYF.

The chain is built from TRBV7-2 and TRBJ2-5, with D possibly TRBD2 on 7 matching bases. CDR1 SGHTA and CDR2 FQGNSA come from the germline V gene. The germline V and J ends were trimmed by 5 bases and 2 bases, with 15 bases remaining between them. The CDR3 covers 15 residues. The CDR3 region has the DNA TGTGCCAGCAGCCCCCCGGGGGGCCGGCAAGAGACCCAGTACTTC. Residues: CASSPPGGRQETQYF.

The chain joins TRBV5-4 to TRBJ1-6; the D gene is possibly TRBD1 (5 bases). CDR3 length: 14 residues. V was clipped by 2 bases and J by 9 bases, with 12 bases between them. Per germline, CDR1 SGHNT and CDR2 YYREEE (reference sequence). DNA of the CDR3: TGTGCCAGCAGCTTTCAGGGAGTAGGTTCACCCCTCCACTTT. Translated, it gives CASSFQGVGSPLHF.